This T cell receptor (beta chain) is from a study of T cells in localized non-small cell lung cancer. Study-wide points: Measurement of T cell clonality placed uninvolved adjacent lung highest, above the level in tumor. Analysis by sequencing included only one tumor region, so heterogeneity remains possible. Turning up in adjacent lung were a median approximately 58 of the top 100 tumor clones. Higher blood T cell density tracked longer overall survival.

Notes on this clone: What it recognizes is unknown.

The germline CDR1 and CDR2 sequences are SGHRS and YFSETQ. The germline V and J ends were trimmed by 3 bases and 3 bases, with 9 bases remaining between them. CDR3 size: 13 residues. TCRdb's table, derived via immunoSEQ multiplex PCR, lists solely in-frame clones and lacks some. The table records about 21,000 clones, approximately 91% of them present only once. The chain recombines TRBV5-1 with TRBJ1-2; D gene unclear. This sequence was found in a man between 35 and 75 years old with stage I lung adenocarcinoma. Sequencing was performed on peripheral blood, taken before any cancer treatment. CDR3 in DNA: TGCGCCAGCAGCTCGGACGGGGACTATGGCTACACCTTC. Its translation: CASSSDGDYGYTF.